This T cell receptor (beta chain) emerged from a study of yellow fever vaccine responses in identical twins. Each CDR3 protein is one row after TCRdb ran MiXCR on the RT-PCR reads. The table has about 11,000 distinct CDR3 sequences, approximately 80% seen once. Study-wide findings and caveats: Vaccine T cell responses of twins reportedly seemed partly convergent and partly personalized.

The germline CDR1 and CDR2 sequences are MGHDK and SYGVNS. The CDR3 extends over 15 amino acids. V lost 5 bases and J 4 bases, leaving 15 bases between the germline ends. Points on this clonotype: Its antigen remains unknown.

This chain connects TRBV25-1 to TRBJ2-1; tentative D call: TRBD2 (5 bases). This TCR derives from a woman under 30 who received the yellow fever vaccine. This specimen consisted of T cells from blood (PBMCs), unsorted or a sorted subset (not recorded which), obtained before or after yellow fever vaccination (not recorded which). CDR3 residues: CASSPPQRRYNEQFF. In DNA, the CDR3 is TGTGCCAGCAGTCCCCCGCAGCGGAGATACAATGAGCAGTTCTTC.